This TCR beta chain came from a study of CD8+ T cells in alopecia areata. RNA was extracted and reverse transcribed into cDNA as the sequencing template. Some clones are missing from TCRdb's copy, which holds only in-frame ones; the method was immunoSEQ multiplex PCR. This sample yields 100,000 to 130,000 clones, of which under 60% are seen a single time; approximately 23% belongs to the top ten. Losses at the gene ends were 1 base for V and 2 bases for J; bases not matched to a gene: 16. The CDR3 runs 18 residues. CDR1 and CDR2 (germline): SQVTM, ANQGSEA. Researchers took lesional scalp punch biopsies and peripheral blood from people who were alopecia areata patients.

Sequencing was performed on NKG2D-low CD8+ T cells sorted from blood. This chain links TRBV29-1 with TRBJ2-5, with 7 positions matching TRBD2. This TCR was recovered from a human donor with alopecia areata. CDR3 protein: CSVEARGRAGEPQETQYF. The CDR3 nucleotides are TGCAGCGTTGAAGCCCGGGGTCGGGCGGGAGAGCCGCAAGAGACCCAGTACTTC.